The clone carrying this T cell receptor beta chain was recorded at least ten times. Its antigen is as yet unknown. The TCR beta libraries were generated through quantitative 5'-RACE incorporating molecular barcodes. TCRdb fed the 5' RACE reads into MiXCR, producing one record per CDR3 protein. The sample carries approximately 42,000 distinct CDR3 sequences, 11% recorded once. These data originate in a study of CD8 T cells in ankylosing spondylitis. Study-level points and caveats: Ankylosing spondylitis blood seemed to carry a telltale TCR beta motif made of about 8 highly homologous variants. Relatively scarce in peripheral blood, disease-linked clones were CD8+.

CDR1 and CDR2 (germline): SGHRS, YFSETQ. The CDR3 length is 15 residues. The ends lost 0 bases at V and 10 bases at J; junction bases unmatched: 12. The chain joins TRBV5-1 to TRBJ2-5; TRBD1 matches 7 bases. The sequenced material came from blood, either unsorted or a sorted T cell fraction (not recorded which). The TCR sequence derives from a male donor with ankylosing spondylitis or in good health (not recorded which). The chain's CDR3 is CASSLAQGHQGSQYF. Here the CDR3 DNA reads TGCGCCAGCAGCTTGGCACAGGGGCACCAGGGGAGCCAGTACTTC.